Included here is one T cell receptor (beta chain) sequence, with context. TCRdb's copy holds only in-frame clones and misses some; the assay was immunoSEQ multiplex PCR. The data show 1.6 million or so clones, approximately 98.5% seen once. The data stem from a study of shared clonotypes between healthy human individuals. Sequenced sample: naive CD4+ T cells sorted from blood. Subset here: CD45RA+ positively selected. The sequence was obtained from a man aged 25-40 years in good health.

The chain's CDR3 is CASSHYPGINTGELFF. CDR3 nucleotides: TGTGCCAGCAGCCATTATCCAGGGATAAACACCGGGGAGCTGTTTTTT. J is TRBJ2-2 and V is TRBV14, with a possible D match to TRBD1 (5 bases). The germline CDR1 and CDR2 sequences are SGHDN and FVKESK. Between the trimmed V and J ends, which lost 3 bases and 2 bases, there was a span of 13 bases. The CDR3 spans 16 residues.